The 17 T cell receptor beta chains below come from one sample, sequenced in a study of blood T cells in healthy people across ages. Sample-barcoded 5' priming and a J-beta primer mix drove a second PCR of roughly 7 to 11 cycles. TCRdb fed the 5' RACE reads into MiXCR, producing one record per CDR3 protein. The profile shows hundreds of thousands of distinct CDR3 sequences, around two thirds of them singletons. The sample taken for sequencing was blood. The receptors originated from a man aged 25 to 45 in good health.

The CDR3, as DNA: TGTGCCATCAGTGAGTCAGGGGACGCCTACACAGATACGCAGTATTTT. Encoded protein: CAISESGDAYTDTQYF. The rearrangement joins TRBV10-3 to TRBJ2-3; possibly TRBD1 or TRBD2 for D (5 bases each). Trimming removed 0 bases from V and 2 bases from J, with 12 bases in between. This CDR3 is 16 amino acids long. Germline assignment: CDR1 ENHRY and CDR2 SYGVKD.

The chain uses TRBV20-1 and TRBJ1-6; D is unclear. The CDR3 runs 13 residues. The germline gives CDR1 DFQATT, CDR2 SNEGSKA (reference sequence). The CDR3, as DNA: TGCGGTAGCACAGCATCCTATAATTCACCCCTCCACTTT. Translating gives CGSTASYNSPLHF.

V usage is TRBV7-2 and J usage is TRBJ2-5; D might be TRBD2 (6 bases). The CDR3 is 14 amino acids. V lost 5 bases and J 3 bases, leaving 13 bases between the germline ends. Germline V gene lookup returns CDR1 SGHTA and CDR2 FQGNSA. The CDR3 loop is CASSPRDFKETQYF. In nucleotides, the CDR3 is TGTGCCAGCAGCCCTCGGGACTTTAAAGAGACCCAGTACTTC.

The chain combines TRBV2 with TRBJ2-1; 9 nucleotides line up with TRBD2. J was trimmed by 7 bases and V by 10 bases; bases with no gene match: 17. The CDR3 covers 16 residues. Germline values: CDR1 SNHLY, CDR2 FYNNEI. The CDR3 region has the DNA TGTGCCAACCCTAGCGGGGAGCCCGGGAAGGGGAATGAGCAGTTCTTC. This gives the protein CANPSGEPGKGNEQFF.

This rearrangement joins TRBV5-1 to TRBJ1-6; D not resolved. Germline V gene lookup returns CDR1 SGHRS and CDR2 YFSETQ. The V end was cut by 0 bases, the J end by 0 bases, with 10 bases between. This CDR3 comprises 17 residues. The CDR3 DNA reads TGCGCCAGCAGCTTGGAACGGACCGGCTCCTATAATTCACCCCTCCACTTT. Residues: CASSLERTGSYNSPLHF.

The V and J genes are TRBV20-1 and TRBJ1-2, with D tentatively TRBD1 (5 bases). The germline gives CDR1 DFQATT, CDR2 SNEGSKA (reference sequence). The V gene lost 0 bases and the J gene lost 3 bases, with 14 bases spanning the gap. This CDR3 region has 15 residues. The CDR3: CSARETVDLDYGYTF. In DNA, the CDR3 is TGCAGTGCTAGAGAGACAGTTGATCTGGACTATGGCTACACCTTC.

The chain carries TRBV19 and TRBJ1-2; a possible D gene is TRBD1 (6 bases). From germline, CDR1 is LNHDA and CDR2 SQIVND (reference sequence). V lost 5 bases and J 7 bases, leaving 17 bases between the germline ends. The length of the CDR3 is 14 residues. The CDR3 here is CASSPDPDRSGYTF. The CDR3 coding sequence is TGTGCCAGTAGTCCGGACCCCGACAGGAGTGGCTACACCTTC.

The chain employs TRBV7-2 and TRBJ2-3; the D gene is possibly TRBD1 (6 bases). V was cut by 5 bases and J by 7 bases, with 19 bases left in between. The CDR3 sequence is 15 residues long. CDR1 is SGHTA, CDR2 FQGNSA, per germline. The CDR3 bases are TGTGCCAGCAGCCCAAGGCAGGGACATCTAAATACGCAGTATTTT. This encodes CASSPRQGHLNTQYF.

The V call is TRBV29-1, the J call TRBJ1-2, with D tentatively TRBD1 (5 bases). V dropped 5 bases and J dropped 0 bases, with 19 bases sitting between them. Germline assignment: CDR1 SQVTM and CDR2 ANQGSEA. This CDR3 is 16 amino acids long. Here the CDR3 DNA reads TGCAGCGTTTCCACGGGACGGCTTCTAGCTAACTATGGCTACACCTTC. This codes for CSVSTGRLLANYGYTF.

The chain is built from TRBV9 and TRBJ2-3, with D perhaps TRBD1 or TRBD2 (5 bases each). Per the germline V gene, CDR1 is SGDLS and CDR2 is YYNGEE. CDR3 length equals 14 residues. V was pared by 6 bases and J by 4 bases, with 15 bases between. The CDR3 DNA sequence: TGTGCCAGCACCGGTTCTCGGGGCGCAGATACGCAGTATTTT. This encodes CASTGSRGADTQYF. Complete variable domain (other parts from reference TRBV9 and TRBJ2-3): DSGVTQTPKHLITATGQRVTLRCSPRSGDLSVYWYQQSLDQGLQFLIQYYNGEERAKGNILERFSAQQFPDLHSELNLSSLELGDSALYFCASTGSRGADTQYFGPGTRLTVL.

The rearrangement joins TRBV4-1 to TRBJ1-2; the D gene is possibly TRBD1 (6 bases). CDR1 MGHRA and CDR2 YSYEKL come from the germline V gene. The CDR3 is 15 amino acids. Trimming stripped 1 base from V and 4 bases from J, with 13 bases between. The CDR3 spells CASSQGWGTIYGYTF. DNA for the CDR3: TGCGCCAGCAGCCAAGGATGGGGGACAATCTATGGCTACACCTTC.

The J gene is TRBJ2-7, the V gene TRBV6-6; D not resolved. CDR3 length: 14 residues. Deletions cut 5 bases from V and 2 bases from J, with 13 bases between. CDR1 MNHNY and CDR2 SVGAGI come from the germline V gene (reference sequence). The DNA of the CDR3 is TGTGCCAGCAGTGCGAGGACGGGTCCCTACGAGCAGTACTTC. Its protein is CASSARTGPYEQYF.

The chain employs TRBV29-1 and TRBJ2-7; no clear D. Germline V CDR1 and CDR2: SQVTM, ANQGSEA. CDR3 length equals 11 residues. V lost 4 bases to trimming and J lost 4 bases, with 8 bases between them. Here the CDR3 reads CSVVGDYEQYF. CDR3 bases: TGCAGCGTTGTTGGGGATTACGAGCAGTACTTC.

The CDR3 protein is CASSPFPADSYEQYF. In DNA, the CDR3 is TGTGCCAGCAGCCCATTCCCAGCGGATTCCTACGAGCAGTACTTC. The V call is TRBV7-2, the J call TRBJ2-7, with D possibly matching TRBD2 (5 bases). Germline loops: CDR1 SGHTA, CDR2 FQGNSA. Trimming stripped 5 bases from V and 1 base from J, with 15 bases between. This CDR3 spans 15 amino acids.

The chain combines TRBV4-2 with TRBJ2-1; D remains ambiguous. The tail of the sequence fits TRBJ2-7 better, so the J call may be wrong. The CDR3 consists of 15 residues. CDR1 is LGHNA, CDR2 YNFKEQ, per germline. The CDR3 sequence is CASSQEGSSANEQYF. CDR3 coding DNA: TGTGCCAGCAGCCAAGAAGGATCGAGTGCCAACGAGCAGTACTTC.

The chain is built from TRBV29-1 and TRBJ1-2, with D hard to call. CDR1 is SQVTM and CDR2 is ANQGSEA in the germline V gene. CDR3 length: 12 amino acids. Trimming stripped 4 bases from V and 2 bases from J, with 8 bases between. This chain's CDR3 is CSVGSGNYGYTF. The CDR3 bases are TGCAGCGTTGGTAGCGGAAACTATGGCTACACCTTC.

This clonotype has just one count. The chain has TRBV5-1 and TRBJ2-7; D remains unclear. From germline, CDR1 is SGHRS and CDR2 YFSETQ. V gave up 4 bases and J gave up 2 bases, with 16 bases separating them. CDR3 length equals 15 residues. In DNA, the CDR3 is TGCGCCAGCAGCGTTGAATCTTTAAGCACCTACGAGCAGTACTTC. Translated: CASSVESLSTYEQYF.